The 21 T cell receptor beta chains below all came from one sample that was sequenced in a study of vaccination and CD4 T cells after COVID-19. MiXCR, run by TCRdb on the PCR reads, gives a single entry per CDR3 protein. Here the sample spans 12,000 to 15,000 distinct CDR3 sequences, roughly 65% being singletons. The source was CD4+ T cells from blood, collected after SARS-CoV-2 vaccination. These receptors were collected from a human donor who had recovered from COVID-19.

This chain links TRBV20-1 with TRBJ2-1; 7 bases are shared with TRBD2. V shed 4 bases and J 3 bases; nucleotides not matched to a gene: 9. Looked up from germline, CDR1 is DFQATT and CDR2 is SNEGSKA (reference sequence). This CDR3 contains 15 residues. CDR3 protein: CSATESGNVYNEQFF. The CDR3 coding sequence is TGCAGTGCTACAGAAAGCGGGAACGTCTACAATGAGCAGTTCTTC.

The chain carries TRBV4-3 and TRBJ1-6, with D possibly TRBD1 on 6 matching bases. Germline CDR1 and CDR2: LGHNA and YSLEER. The V gene lost 0 bases and the J gene lost 7 bases, with 13 bases spanning the gap. The CDR3 sequence is 16 residues long. The CDR3 sequence is CASSQDQGSSNSPLHF. The CDR3, as DNA: TGCGCCAGCAGCCAAGATCAGGGGAGCTCAAATTCACCCCTCCACTTT.

The chain carries TRBV20-1 and TRBJ2-7; D is uncertain. CDR1 and CDR2 from the germline V gene are DFQATT and SNEGSKA (reference sequence). This CDR3 contains 15 residues. Trimming stripped 5 bases from V and 0 bases from J, with 17 bases between. Here the CDR3 DNA reads TGCAGTGCTCTCCCGGTCACGAAAAGCTCCTACGAGCAGTACTTC. As protein: CSALPVTKSSYEQYF.

The table lists this clonotype with a few counts. J is TRBJ2-2 and V is TRBV6-2 or TRBV6-3, with D perhaps assigned TRBD1 or TRBD2 (5 bases each). CDR1 is MNHEY and CDR2 is SVGEGT in the germline V gene. V was pared by 5 bases and J by 8 bases, with 12 bases between. The CDR3 consists of 13 residues. Here the CDR3 reads CASSDPGTGELFF. The CDR3 DNA is TGTGCCAGCAGTGATCCCGGGACGGGGGAGCTGTTTTTT.

The V call is TRBV7-3, the J call TRBJ2-2; no reliable D call. Trimming shortened V by 4 bases and J by 0 bases, and 12 bases separated the two germline ends. This CDR3 is built from 16 residues. Germline V gene sequence: CDR1 SGHTA, CDR2 FQGTGA. The CDR3: CASSSHSAANTGELFF. The CDR3 DNA is TGTGCCAGCAGCTCGCACTCAGCCGCGAACACCGGGGAGCTGTTTTTT.

This clonotype has more than one count but fewer than ten. The gene calls are TRBV7-3 and TRBJ1-5, with a weak D call TRBD1 (5 bases). V lost 5 bases, J lost 2 bases, and 22 bases lay in between. CDR3 length: 18 amino acids. Per germline, CDR1 SGHTA and CDR2 FQGTGA. In nucleotides, the CDR3 is TGTGCCAGCAGCAAACAGCTTTGTGGGACGTCGGGCAATCAGCCCCAGCATTTT. Protein sequence: CASSKQLCGTSGNQPQHF.

Here the CDR3 reads CASSLGRQMNTEAFF. The CDR3 DNA reads TGTGCCAGCAGCTTAGGAAGACAGATGAACACTGAAGCTTTCTTT. This chain connects TRBV7-2 to TRBJ1-1; TRBD1 might be the D (5 bases). The CDR3 consists of 15 residues. Germline V gene data show CDR1 as SGHTA and CDR2 as FQGNSA. V lost 1 base to trimming and J lost 0 bases, with 9 bases between them.

This chain uses TRBV7-9 with TRBJ2-2; 7 bases match TRBD1. V was pared by 1 base and J by 5 bases, with 22 bases of the junction left unmatched. The CDR3 has 21 amino acids. Germline V lookup: CDR1 SEHNR, CDR2 FQNEAQ (reference sequence). The CDR3: CASSLGPRRDPHRGGTGELFF. The DNA of the CDR3 is TGTGCCAGCAGCTTAGGGCCCCGGCGTGACCCCCACAGGGGTGGAACCGGGGAGCTGTTTTTT.

The rearrangement links TRBV10-2 to TRBJ2-5; TRBD2 might be the D (6 bases). Germline assignment: CDR1 WSHSY and CDR2 SAAADI. Trimming took 3 bases from V and 5 from J, leaving 16 bases between them. This CDR3 comprises 15 residues. CDR3 amino acids: CASSDGSRYEETQYF. The CDR3 coding sequence is TGCGCCAGCAGTGACGGGAGTCGATATGAGGAGACCCAGTACTTC.

The V gene is TRBV7-9, the J gene TRBJ1-1; D unclear. This CDR3 region has 14 residues. V was cut by 5 bases and J by 1 base, with 11 bases left in between. Looked up from germline, CDR1 is SEHNR and CDR2 is FQNEAQ (reference sequence). CDR3 protein: CASSIDGSNTEAFF. CDR3 DNA: TGTGCCAGCAGCATAGACGGGTCGAACACTGAAGCTTTCTTT.

This clonotype was found a few times. The chain employs TRBV20-1 and TRBJ1-5; D is ambiguous. CDR3 size: 15 residues. Germline assignment: CDR1 DFQATT and CDR2 SNEGSKA (reference sequence). Deletions cut 0 bases from V and 5 bases from J, with 14 bases between. CDR3 bases: TGCAGTGCTAGAGATGCTTCACAGCCAGATCAGCCCCAGCATTTT. Protein product: CSARDASQPDQPQHF.

The J gene is TRBJ1-1, the V gene TRBV27, with 8 bases aligning to TRBD1. The CDR3 extends over 14 amino acids. Germline values: CDR1 MNHEY, CDR2 SMNVEV (reference sequence). Trimming at V came to 0 bases and at J to 6 bases, leaving 3 bases not matched to a gene. The CDR3 DNA reads TGTGCCAGCAGTTTATCGACAGGGGTCTCTGAAGCTTTCTTT. It specifies CASSLSTGVSEAFF.

J is TRBJ2-6 and V is TRBV18; 9 nucleotides line up with TRBD2. The CDR3 spans 21 residues. With V trimmed by 4 bases and J by 0 bases, 16 bases remained unmatched. Germline assignment: CDR1 KGHSH and CDR2 LQKENI. CDR3 coding DNA: TGTGCCAGCTCACTCTGGCGAGCGGGAGGATCCCCACTCTCTGGGGCCAACGTCCTGACTTTC. This sequence encodes CASSLWRAGGSPLSGANVLTF.

The chain has TRBV2 and TRBJ2-7; D unresolved. Trimming shortened V by 6 bases and J by 3 bases, and 9 bases separated the two germline ends. From germline, CDR1 is SNHLY and CDR2 FYNNEI. This CDR3 spans 12 amino acids. The chain's CDR3 is CASRLGFYEQYF. For the CDR3, the DNA is TGTGCCAGCAGATTAGGGTTCTACGAGCAGTACTTC. Full variable domain (remainder filled in from reference TRBV2 and TRBJ2-7): EPEVTQTPSHQVTQMGQEVILRCVPISNHLYFYWYRQILGQKVEFLVSFYNNEISEKSEIFDDQFSVERPDGSNFTLKIRSTKLEDSAMYFCASRLGFYEQYFGPGTRLTVT.

The chain recombines TRBV7-3 with TRBJ2-5; D call uncertain. CDR3 length equals 14 residues. Germline CDR1 reads SGHTA; CDR2 reads FQGTGA. V lost 1 base and J lost 2, with 8 bases in between. The DNA of the CDR3 is TGTGCCAGCAGCTTAAGCAGTATACAAGAGACCCAGTACTTC. Translation gives CASSLSSIQETQYF. Based on the CDR3 plus reference TRBV7-3 and TRBJ2-5, the full variable domain is GAGVSQTPSNKVTEKGKYVELRCDPISGHTALYWYRQSLGQGPEFLIYFQGTGAADDSGLPNDRFFAVRPEGSVSTLKIQRTERGDSAVYLCASSLSSIQETQYFGPGTRLLVL.

The V call is TRBV6-1, the J call TRBJ2-7, with 7 bases fitting TRBD1. Per the germline V gene, CDR1 is MNHNS and CDR2 is SASEGT. This CDR3 has 13 amino acids. The V and J ends lost 6 bases and 3 bases, in that order; junction bases with no gene match: 5. The CDR3 DNA reads as TGTGCCAGCAGGGTTCGACAGGGCTACGAGCAGTACTTC. Encoded protein: CASRVRQGYEQYF.

The chain joins TRBV20-1 to TRBJ1-1; D is uncertain. Germline V CDR1 and CDR2: DFQATT, SNEGSKA (reference sequence). V was clipped by 3 bases and J by 3 bases, with 11 bases between them. The CDR3 has 13 amino acids. The CDR3 coding sequence is TGCAGTGCTAGGACATCCCCGGACACTGAAGCTTTCTTT. It encodes CSARTSPDTEAFF.

Only a few counts were recorded for this clonotype. This chain connects TRBV20-1 to TRBJ2-1; 10 nucleotides match TRBD1. The CDR3 sequence is 13 residues long. Germline CDR1 is DFQATT and CDR2 is SNEGSKA (reference sequence). V was pared by 4 bases and J by 7 bases, with 4 bases of the junction left unmatched. CDR3 nucleotide sequence: TGCAGTGCTACGGGGACAGGGGTAAATGAGCAGTTCTTC. Its protein product is CSATGTGVNEQFF.

In this sample, this clonotype turned up a few times. The chain carries TRBV20-1 and TRBJ1-1, with 8 bases aligning to TRBD1. Trimming cost V 3 bases and J 5 bases; bases outside gene matches: 5. In germline, CDR1 is DFQATT, CDR2 SNEGSKA (reference sequence). The CDR3 is made up of 13 amino acids. The CDR3 sequence is CSASRQGTTEAFF. The DNA for the CDR3 is TGCAGTGCTAGCCGACAGGGGACGACTGAAGCTTTCTTT.

The V gene is TRBV20-1, the J gene TRBJ1-5, with D uncertain. Germline-derived CDR1 and CDR2 are DFQATT and SNEGSKA (reference sequence). The V end was cut by 5 bases, the J end by 2 bases, with 13 bases between. The length of the CDR3 is 14 residues. The CDR3 protein is CSARKRVGNQPQHF. Written as DNA, the CDR3 is TGCAGTGCTCGTAAAAGGGTCGGCAATCAGCCCCAGCATTTT.

The table lists this clonotype with a few counts. The chain carries TRBV28 and TRBJ1-2; D is uncertain. Germline CDR1 reads MDHEN; CDR2 reads SYDVKM. V was shortened by 2 bases and J by 5 bases, with 12 bases between the two germline ends. The CDR3 runs 14 residues. The DNA of the CDR3 is TGTGCCAGCAGTTTACTAGACACTCCTTATGGCTACACCTTC. This gives the protein CASSLLDTPYGYTF.